Below, one T cell receptor beta chain is given with its context. This entry comes from a study of control samples from healthy donors and cancer patients. Some clones are missing from TCRdb's copy, which holds only in-frame ones; the method was immunoSEQ multiplex PCR. The sample includes about 150,000 clones, approximately 94% of them seen just once. Per the germline V gene, CDR1 is SGHTA and CDR2 is FQGNSA. The CDR3 totals 16 residues. V lost 5 bases, J lost 7 bases, and 24 bases lay in between. This clonotype was obtained from a woman aged 35 to 49 in good health. J is TRBJ2-7 and V is TRBV7-2, with D hard to call. The specimen sequenced was blood. Written as DNA, the CDR3 is TGTGCCAGCAGCCCCTATTCCGGGCCTCCTTTTAAGGAGCAGTACTTC. It is translated as CASSPYSGPPFKEQYF.